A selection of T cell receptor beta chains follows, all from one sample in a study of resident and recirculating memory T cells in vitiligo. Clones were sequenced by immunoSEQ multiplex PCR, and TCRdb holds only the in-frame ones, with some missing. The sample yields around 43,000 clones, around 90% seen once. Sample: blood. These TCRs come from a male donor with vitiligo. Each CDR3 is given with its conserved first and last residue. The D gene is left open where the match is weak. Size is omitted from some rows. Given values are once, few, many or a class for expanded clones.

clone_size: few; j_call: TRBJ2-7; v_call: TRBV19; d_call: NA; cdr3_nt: TGTGCCAGTAGTATGGGACACAACTACGAGCAGTACTTC; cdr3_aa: CASSMGHNYEQYF
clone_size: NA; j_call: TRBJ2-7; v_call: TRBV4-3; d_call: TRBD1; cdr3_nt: TGCGCCAGCAGCCAAGGACAGGGTTGGGAGCAGTACTTC; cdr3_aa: CASSQGQGWEQYF
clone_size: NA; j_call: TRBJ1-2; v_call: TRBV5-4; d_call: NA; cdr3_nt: TGTGCCAGCAGCCCCGAATTAGGACAGCTTCCCTATGGCTACACCTTC; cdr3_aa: CASSPELGQLPYGYTF
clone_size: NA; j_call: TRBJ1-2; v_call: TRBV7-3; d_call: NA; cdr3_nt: TGTGCCAGCAGCTACGCAGGCGGGTCTGGCTACACCTTC; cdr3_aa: CASSYAGGSGYTF
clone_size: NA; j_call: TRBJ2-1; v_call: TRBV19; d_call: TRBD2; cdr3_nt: TGTGCCAGTAGTATCGGGGGGAGGTACAATGAGCAGTTCTTC; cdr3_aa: CASSIGGRYNEQFF
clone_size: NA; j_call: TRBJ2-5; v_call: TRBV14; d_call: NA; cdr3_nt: TGTGCCAGCAGCCAAGGCCAGGCAGGGCAAGAGACCCAGTACTTC; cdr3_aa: CASSQGQAGQETQYF
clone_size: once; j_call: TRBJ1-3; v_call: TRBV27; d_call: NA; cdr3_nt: TGTGCCAGCAGCCCGGGGACTGGAAACACCATATATTTT; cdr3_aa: CASSPGTGNTIYF
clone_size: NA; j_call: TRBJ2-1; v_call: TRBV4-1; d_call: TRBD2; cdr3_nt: TGCGCCAGCAGCCAAGGACTAGCGGGGGACAATGAGCAGTTCTTC; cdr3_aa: CASSQGLAGDNEQFF
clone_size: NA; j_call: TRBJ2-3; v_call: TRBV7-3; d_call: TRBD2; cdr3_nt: TGTGCCAGCAGCTTAAAAGGGACTAGCGGGGGAGGAGATACGCAGTATTTT; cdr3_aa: CASSLKGTSGGGDTQYF
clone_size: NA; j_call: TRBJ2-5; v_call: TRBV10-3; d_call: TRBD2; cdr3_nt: TGTGCCTCCAGCCCTAGCGGGGGAGAAGAGACCCAGTACTTC; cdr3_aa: CASSPSGGEETQYF
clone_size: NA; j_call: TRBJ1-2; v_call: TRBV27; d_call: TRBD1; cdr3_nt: TGTGCCAGCAGCAGAACAGGGGGAGATGGCTACACCTTC; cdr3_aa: CASSRTGGDGYTF
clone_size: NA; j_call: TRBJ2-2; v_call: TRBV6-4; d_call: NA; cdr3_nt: TGTGCCAGCAGTGAGCAGGGTATCCCCGGGGAGCTGTTTTTT; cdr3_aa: CASSEQGIPGELFF
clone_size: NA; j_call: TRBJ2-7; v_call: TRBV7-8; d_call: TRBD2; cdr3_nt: TGTGCCAGCAGCTTTGGCGGGGGGGGGCAGTACTTC; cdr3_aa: CASSFGGGGQYF
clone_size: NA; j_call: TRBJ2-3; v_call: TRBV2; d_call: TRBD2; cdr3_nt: TGTGCCAGCAACGGGGGGGACACAGATACGCAGTATTTT; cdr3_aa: CASNGGDTDTQYF
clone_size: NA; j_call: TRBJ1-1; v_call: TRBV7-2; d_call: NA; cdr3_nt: TGTGCCAGCAGCTTAGATTGGGGGGTCACTGAAGCTTTCTTT; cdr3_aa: CASSLDWGVTEAFF
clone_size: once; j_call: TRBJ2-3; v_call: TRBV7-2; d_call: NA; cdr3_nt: TGTGCCAGCAGCCGCCAGAGGGATGGTACGCAGTATTTT; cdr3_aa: CASSRQRDGTQYF
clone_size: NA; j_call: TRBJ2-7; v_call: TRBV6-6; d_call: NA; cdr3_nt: TGTGCCAGCAGTTACGGTGGTCCCAACGAGCAGTACTTC; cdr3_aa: CASSYGGPNEQYF
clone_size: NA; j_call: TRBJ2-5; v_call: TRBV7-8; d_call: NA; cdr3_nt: TGTGCCAGCAGCTTAATGGCAGGGTTGGTCCAAGAGACCCAGTACTTC; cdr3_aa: CASSLMAGLVQETQYF
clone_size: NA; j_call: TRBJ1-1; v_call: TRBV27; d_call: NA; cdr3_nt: TGTGCCAGCAGGCTTGGACACCTCCTCCCGAACACTGAAGCTTTCTTT; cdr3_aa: CASRLGHLLPNTEAFF
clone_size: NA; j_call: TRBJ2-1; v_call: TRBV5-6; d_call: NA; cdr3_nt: TGTGCCAGCAGCTTATGGGCCCTGAGCTCCTACAATGAGCAGTTCTTC; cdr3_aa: CASSLWALSSYNEQFF
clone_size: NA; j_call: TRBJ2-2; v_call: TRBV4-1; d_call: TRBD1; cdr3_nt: TGCGCCAGCAGCCCCCGCAGGACAGGGCTCGGGGAGCTGTTTTTT; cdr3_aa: CASSPRRTGLGELFF
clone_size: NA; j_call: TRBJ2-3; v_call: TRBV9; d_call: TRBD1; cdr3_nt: TGTGCCAGCAGCGTAGAGCAGGGGGGCACAGATACGCAGTATTTT; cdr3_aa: CASSVEQGGTDTQYF
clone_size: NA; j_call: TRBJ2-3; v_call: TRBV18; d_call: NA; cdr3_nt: TGTGCCAGCTCACCCGTAGCAACCCACACAGATACGCAGTATTTT; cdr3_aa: CASSPVATHTDTQYF
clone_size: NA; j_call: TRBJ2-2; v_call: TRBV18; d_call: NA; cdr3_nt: TGTGCCAGCTCACCCCGCCAGGGGGGCTCCTCCAACACCGGGGAGCTGTTTTTT; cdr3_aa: CASSPRQGGSSNTGELFF
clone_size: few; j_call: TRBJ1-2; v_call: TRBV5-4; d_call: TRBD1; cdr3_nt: TGTGCCAGCAGCTTACCCGGGACAGGGAACTATGGCTACACCTTC; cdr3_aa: CASSLPGTGNYGYTF
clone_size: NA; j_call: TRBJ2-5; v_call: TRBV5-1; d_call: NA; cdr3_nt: TGCGCCAGCAAGGGGGAAGAGACCCAGTACTTC; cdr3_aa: CASKGEETQYF
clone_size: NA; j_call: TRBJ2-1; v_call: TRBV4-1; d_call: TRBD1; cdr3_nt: TGCGCCAGCAGCCAGGCCGGGACAGGGACGGATGAGCAGTTCTTC; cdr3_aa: CASSQAGTGTDEQFF
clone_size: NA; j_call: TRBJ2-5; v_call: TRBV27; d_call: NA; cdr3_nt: TGTGCCAGCCGGAGGTGGGCCCTTGAAGAGACCCAGTACTTC; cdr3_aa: CASRRWALEETQYF
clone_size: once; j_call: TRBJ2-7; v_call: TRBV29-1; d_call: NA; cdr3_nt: TGCAGCGCCTGGGGGGACAGCTCCTACGAGCAGTACTTC; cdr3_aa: CSAWGDSSYEQYF
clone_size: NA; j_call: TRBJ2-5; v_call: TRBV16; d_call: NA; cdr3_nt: TGTGCCAGCAGCCCCCAACAAGAGACCCAGTACTTC; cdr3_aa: CASSPQQETQYF
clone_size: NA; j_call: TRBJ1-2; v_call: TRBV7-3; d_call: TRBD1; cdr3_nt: TGTGCCAGCAGCTTAGCACAGGGGGAGGGCTACACCTTC; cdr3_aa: CASSLAQGEGYTF
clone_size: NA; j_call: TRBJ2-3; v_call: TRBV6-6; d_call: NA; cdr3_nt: TGTGCCAGCACCGTGAGCACAGATACGCAGTATTTT; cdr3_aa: CASTVSTDTQYF
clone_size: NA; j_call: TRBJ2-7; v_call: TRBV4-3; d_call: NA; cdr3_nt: TGCGCCAGCAGCCCTGGGACTGGAACGGGTTCCTACGAGCAGTACTTC; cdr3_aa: CASSPGTGTGSYEQYF
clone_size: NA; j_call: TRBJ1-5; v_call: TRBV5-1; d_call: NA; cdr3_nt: TGCGCCAGCAGCTTGGGTTACCTTGCGGGTCAGCCCCAGCATTTT; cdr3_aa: CASSLGYLAGQPQHF
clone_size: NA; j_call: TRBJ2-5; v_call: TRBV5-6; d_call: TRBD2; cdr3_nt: TGTGCCAGCAGCTTGGAGCGGGGGGGAGAGACCCAGTACTTC; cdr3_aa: CASSLERGGETQYF
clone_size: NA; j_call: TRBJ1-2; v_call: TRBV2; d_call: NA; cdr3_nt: TGTGCCAGCAGGGAGGCCGGGGCTAACTATGGCTACACCTTC; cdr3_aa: CASREAGANYGYTF
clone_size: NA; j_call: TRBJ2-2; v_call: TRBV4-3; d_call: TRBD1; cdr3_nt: TGCGCCAGCAGCCAAGATCCACCGCAGGGGGTGGGAAACACCGGGGAGCTGTTTTTT; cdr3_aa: CASSQDPPQGVGNTGELFF
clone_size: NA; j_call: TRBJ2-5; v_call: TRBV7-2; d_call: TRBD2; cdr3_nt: TGTGCCAGCAGTTATAGCGGGGGGGCCGTGGAGACCCAGTACTTC; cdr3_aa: CASSYSGGAVETQYF
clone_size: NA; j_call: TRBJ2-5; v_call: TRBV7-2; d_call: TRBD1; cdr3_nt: TGTGCCAGCAGCTCAGGGGGCAGTTTCCTAGAGACCCAGTACTTC; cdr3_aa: CASSSGGSFLETQYF
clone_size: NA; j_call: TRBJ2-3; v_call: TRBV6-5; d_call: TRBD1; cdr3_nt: TGTGCCAGCAGCCCGGACAGGGGCACAGATACGCAGTATTTT; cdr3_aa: CASSPDRGTDTQYF
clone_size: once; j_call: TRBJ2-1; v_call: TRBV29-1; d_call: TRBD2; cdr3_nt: TGCAGCGTTCGGGGGACTAGCATGGAGCAGTTCTTC; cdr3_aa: CSVRGTSMEQFF